This entry concerns a single TCR beta chain. With a much larger clone just one base away, this may be a read error. Each CDR3 protein gets one entry after TCRdb re-called the multiplex PCR reads with MiXCR. Among under 350,000 distinct CDR3 sequences listed, roughly 30% were seen once. The CDR3 spans 14 residues. Per the germline V gene, CDR1 is SGHRS and CDR2 is YFSETQ. Samples came from axillary lymph nodes draining the breast cancer. The data were taken from a study of breast tumors, draining lymph nodes, adjacent tissues. The TCR was taken from a female donor with breast cancer. Some clones in this sample may be carry-over from other donors' samples. Sequences were obtained from axillary lymph node tissue. The chain joins TRBV5-1 to TRBJ2-5; TRBD1 is a possible D gene (5 bases). In DNA form, the CDR3 reads TGCGCCAGCACCGCGGACACCCCCCAAGAGACCCGGTACTTC. Translating it yields CASTADTPQETRYF.